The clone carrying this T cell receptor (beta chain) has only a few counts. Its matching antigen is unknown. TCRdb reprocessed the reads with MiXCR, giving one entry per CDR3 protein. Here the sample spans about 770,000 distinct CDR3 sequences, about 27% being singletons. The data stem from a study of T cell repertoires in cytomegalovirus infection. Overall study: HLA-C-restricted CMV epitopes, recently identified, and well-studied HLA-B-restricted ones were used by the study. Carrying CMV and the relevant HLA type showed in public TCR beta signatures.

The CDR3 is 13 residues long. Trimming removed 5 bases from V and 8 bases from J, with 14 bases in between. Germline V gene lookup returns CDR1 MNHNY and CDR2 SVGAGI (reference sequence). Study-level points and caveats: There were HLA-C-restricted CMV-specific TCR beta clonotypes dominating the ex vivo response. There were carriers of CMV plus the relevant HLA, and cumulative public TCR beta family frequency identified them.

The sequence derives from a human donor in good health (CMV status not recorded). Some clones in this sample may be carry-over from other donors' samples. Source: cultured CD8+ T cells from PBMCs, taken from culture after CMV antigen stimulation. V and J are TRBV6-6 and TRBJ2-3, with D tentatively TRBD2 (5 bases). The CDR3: CASSPGSPGTQYF. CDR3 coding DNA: TGTGCCAGCAGTCCGGGGAGCCCAGGTACGCAGTATTTT.